The 6 T cell receptor beta chains below were found in one sample sequenced in a study of T cell responses to AZD1222 COVID-19 vaccine. The assay was immunoSEQ multiplex PCR, and TCRdb's table has in-frame clones only and misses some. Of some 200,000 clones listed, 70% to 90% are singletons. The material sequenced was peripheral blood, taken 28 days after the second AZD1222 dose. All receptors derive from an adult who received the AZD1222 COVID-19 vaccine.

This sequence joins TRBV13 and TRBJ2-1; TRBD1 is a possible D gene (6 bases). Trimming pared 8 bases from V and 5 bases from J, leaving 22 bases between. Per germline, CDR1 PRHDT and CDR2 FYEKMQ (reference sequence). This CDR3 spans 16 amino acids. CDR3 DNA: TGTGCCAGCGCCCCCCACCGGGACACCAGTAACAATGAGCAGTTCTTC. The encoded protein is CASAPHRDTSNNEQFF.

V and J are TRBV5-6 and TRBJ2-7; D is uncertain. The CDR3 covers 13 residues. The germline V gene encodes CDR1 SGHDT and CDR2 YYEEEE. V was trimmed by 8 bases and J by 1 base, leaving 13 bases between them. The CDR3 region has the DNA TGTGCCAGGAATGTCAGATTTTCCTACGAGCAGTACTTC. It codes for CARNVRFSYEQYF.

V is TRBV6-5 and J is TRBJ2-1; 8 bases fit TRBD1. Germline-derived CDR1 and CDR2 are MNHEY and SVGAGI. The junction had 6 bases not matched to a gene; V was cut back by 4 bases and J by 7 bases. The CDR3 loop spans 14 amino acids. CDR3 sequence: CASSLDRVVNEQFF. DNA for the CDR3: TGTGCCAGCAGTTTGGACAGGGTAGTAAATGAGCAGTTCTTC.

The CDR3 DNA reads as TGCGCCAGTTCGAAGGGAATCTCCTACAATGAGCAGTTCTTC. Translating it yields CASSKGISYNEQFF. V and J are TRBV5-1 and TRBJ2-1; D not certain. The CDR3 is 14 amino acids. In germline, CDR1 is SGHRS, CDR2 YFSETQ. Trimming took 8 bases from V and 0 from J, leaving 12 bases between them. The entire variable domain, with the rest obtained from reference TRBV5-1 and TRBJ2-1, is as follows: KAGVTQTPRYLIKTRGQQVTLSCSPISGHRSVSWYQQTPGQGLQFLFEYFSETQRNKGNFPGRFSGRQFSNSRSEMNVSTLELGDSALYLCASSKGISYNEQFFGPGTRLTVL.

The genes are TRBV7-3 and TRBJ2-1, with 13 bases identical to TRBD2. This CDR3 has 16 residues. Germline V gene sequence: CDR1 SGHTA, CDR2 FQGTGA. V lost 5 bases to trimming and J lost 5 bases; unmatched junction nucleotides: 6. Here the CDR3 reads CASSPRLAGGHNEQFF. CDR3 in DNA: TGTGCCAGCAGCCCCCGACTAGCGGGAGGACACAATGAGCAGTTCTTC.

The chain links TRBV9 to TRBJ2-5; D possibly corresponds to TRBD1 (5 bases). Germline assignment: CDR1 SGDLS and CDR2 YYNGEE. CDR3 length equals 16 residues. The V end lost 4 bases, the J end lost 4 bases, and 20 bases lay between the germline ends. The chain's CDR3 is CASSLLQGALGETQYF. The CDR3 region has the DNA TGTGCCAGCAGCCTACTCCAGGGCGCGTTGGGAGAGACCCAGTACTTC.